A single T cell receptor (beta chain) is shown here with its context. Its antigen is unknown. This entry comes from a study of cytomegalovirus exposure and HLA in healthy donors. The protocol was immunoSEQ multiplex PCR, while the TCRdb copy is restricted to in-frame clones and leaves out a portion. The sample has 300,000 to 450,000 clones; 86% are singletons. Study-level findings and limits: The listing of roughly 160 TCR beta chains classed them as cytomegalovirus-associated.

Germline assignment: CDR1 MDHEN and CDR2 SYDVKM. V was pared by 6 bases and J by 5 bases, with 11 bases of the junction left unmatched. The CDR3 contains 15 residues. The receptor's source is a woman aged 18-29 years in good health and CMV-seronegative. V gene TRBV28 combines with J gene TRBJ2-7; TRBD1 matches at 9 bases. The sample taken for sequencing was PBMCs. CDR3 loop: CASRRSDRGADEQYF. The CDR3 DNA follows: TGTGCCAGCAGAAGGTCGGACAGGGGTGCGGACGAGCAGTACTTC.